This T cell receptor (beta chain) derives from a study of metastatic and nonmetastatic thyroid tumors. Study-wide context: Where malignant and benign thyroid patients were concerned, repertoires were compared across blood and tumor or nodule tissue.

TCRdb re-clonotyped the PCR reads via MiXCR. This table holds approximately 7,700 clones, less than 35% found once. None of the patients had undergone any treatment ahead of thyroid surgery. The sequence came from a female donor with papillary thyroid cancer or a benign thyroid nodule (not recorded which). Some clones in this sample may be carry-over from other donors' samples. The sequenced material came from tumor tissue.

The CDR3 is CASRYQTTGGPEAFF. In nucleotides, the CDR3 is TGTGCCAGCAGGTATCAGACGACAGGGGGGCCTGAAGCTTTCTTT. The rearrangement joins TRBV28 to TRBJ1-1; 9 bases map to TRBD1. Germline assignment: CDR1 MDHEN and CDR2 SYDVKM. V shed 6 bases, J shed 6 bases, and the junction held 11 bases outside the gene matches. The CDR3 extends over 15 amino acids.